A selection of T cell receptor beta chains follows, all from one sample in a study of shared clonotypes between healthy human individuals. Clones were read by immunoSEQ multiplex PCR, and TCRdb kept only the in-frame ones, dropping some. Seen here are hundreds of thousands of clones, 85% to 95% observed once, and the top ten hold over 0.1%. The source material was naive CD8+ T cells sorted from blood. These receptors were taken from a woman aged 25 to 39 in good health. Both conserved end residues are part of each CDR3. D genes are given only for firm matches. Part of the rows lack a size; the others show once, few, many or a class for expanded clones.

d_call clone_size j_call v_call cdr3_nt cdr3_aa
TRBD1 - TRBJ1-1 TRBV27 TGTGCCAGCAGTCCGACAGGGGCCACTGAAGCTTTCTTT CASSPTGATEAFF
TRBD1 - TRBJ1-1 TRBV28 TGTGCCAGCAATCGGGACAGGGGTTTCGCTGAAGCTTTCTTT CASNRDRGFAEAFF
TRBD2 - TRBJ2-1 TRBV5-6 TGTGCCAGCAGCGGAGAGCGGGAGGGTGATGAGCAGTTCTTC CASSGEREGDEQFF
- once TRBJ1-3 TRBV6-1 TGTGCCAGCAGTGAAGAGGTGACAGCCGCTGGAAACACCATATATTTT CASSEEVTAAGNTIYF
TRBD1 - TRBJ2-7 TRBV6-1 TGTGCCAGCAGTCCGGGACAGGGTACGTACGAGCAGTACTTC CASSPGQGTYEQYF
- - TRBJ1-2 TRBV2 TGTGCCAGCAGGAAGCCTACAATGGTTAGTGGCTACACCTTC CASRKPTMVSGYTF
TRBD2 once TRBJ2-7 TRBV2 TGTGCCAGCAGTGATGGTAGCGGGAGGGCCTACGAGCAGTACTTC CASSDGSGRAYEQYF
TRBD2 - TRBJ2-7 TRBV27 TGTGCCAGCAGTCCGGGGACTAGCGGGACGGGTGAGCAGTACTTC CASSPGTSGTGEQYF
TRBD2 - TRBJ2-1 TRBV10-3 TGTGCCATCAGTGAAGTATCCCCCCTACTAGCGGGAGTGGATTTCTTC CAISEVSPLLAGVDFF
- - TRBJ1-3 TRBV30 TGTGCCCTGGATCTGCAGGGGCTGGGGTACACCATATATTTT CALDLQGLGYTIYF